The clone carrying this T cell receptor beta chain has only a few counts. This sample was included in a study of OX40 agonist ivuxolimab in advanced cancers. Overall study context: Ivuxolimab was delivered to patients intravenously every 2 weeks at doses spanning 0.01 to 10 mg/kg. Partial responses were seen in three patients, one with hepatocellular carcinoma and two with cutaneous melanoma.

Libraries were prepared by immunoSEQ multiplex PCR; TCRdb keeps only in-frame clonotypes and omits some of them. In the table there are around 60,000 clones, roughly nine tenths of which are singletons. The CDR3 totals 15 residues. V shed 5 bases and J shed 0 bases, with 8 bases lying between them. The V gene's germline CDR1 is PRHDT and CDR2 FYEKMQ (reference sequence). The TCR was taken from an adult with an advanced solid tumor such as melanoma, head and neck, liver or kidney cancer. This material consisted of CD4+ or CD8+ T cells sorted from blood, taken in a trial of the OX40 agonist ivuxolimab. The chain links TRBV13 to TRBJ2-6; D not resolved. DNA of the CDR3: TGTGCCAGCAGCGCCTGGACCTCTGGGGCCAACGTCCTGACTTTC. Protein sequence: CASSAWTSGANVLTF.